Detailed here is one T cell receptor (beta chain). This sample is part of a study of blood T cell repertoires in COVID-19. Trimming stripped 3 bases from V and 4 bases from J, with 10 bases between. Germline CDR1 reads SGHRS; CDR2 reads YFSETQ. The CDR3 extends over 14 amino acids. TCRdb's table, derived via immunoSEQ multiplex PCR, lists solely in-frame clones and lacks some. The table has roughly 150,000 clones, approximately 85% seen once. This clonotype originated in an elderly man with COVID-19, enrolled during active disease. The rearrangement joins TRBV5-1 to TRBJ2-2; D uncertain. The sample comprised peripheral blood. DNA for the CDR3: TGCGCCAGCAGCTCCTCTAGTATCACCGGGGAGCTGTTTTTT. Its translation is CASSSSSITGELFF.